This T cell receptor (beta chain) derives from a study of blood T cell repertoires in COVID-19. This CDR3 comprises 14 residues. V shed 5 bases and J 3 bases; nucleotides not matched to a gene: 5. The germline V gene has CDR1 SGHAT and CDR2 FQNNGV. This clone showed up just a few times. TCRdb's table, derived via immunoSEQ multiplex PCR, lists solely in-frame clones and lacks some. Of some 300,000 clones in the sample, around nine tenths were seen once. This chain connects TRBV11-2 to TRBJ1-1; 8 nucleotides match TRBD1. The clonotype was recovered from a woman aged 25 to 39 with COVID-19, enrolled during active disease. The sequenced material came from peripheral blood. CDR3 bases: TGTGCCAGCAGCCCGACGACAGGGGACACTGAAGCTTTCTTT. It specifies CASSPTTGDTEAFF. Full variable domain (missing parts from reference TRBV11-2 and TRBJ1-1): EAGVAQSPRYKIIEKRQSVAFWCNPISGHATLYWYQQILGQGPKLLIQFQNNGVVDDSQLPKDRFSAERLKGVDSTLKIQPAKLEDSAVYLCASSPTTGDTEAFFGQGTRLTVV.